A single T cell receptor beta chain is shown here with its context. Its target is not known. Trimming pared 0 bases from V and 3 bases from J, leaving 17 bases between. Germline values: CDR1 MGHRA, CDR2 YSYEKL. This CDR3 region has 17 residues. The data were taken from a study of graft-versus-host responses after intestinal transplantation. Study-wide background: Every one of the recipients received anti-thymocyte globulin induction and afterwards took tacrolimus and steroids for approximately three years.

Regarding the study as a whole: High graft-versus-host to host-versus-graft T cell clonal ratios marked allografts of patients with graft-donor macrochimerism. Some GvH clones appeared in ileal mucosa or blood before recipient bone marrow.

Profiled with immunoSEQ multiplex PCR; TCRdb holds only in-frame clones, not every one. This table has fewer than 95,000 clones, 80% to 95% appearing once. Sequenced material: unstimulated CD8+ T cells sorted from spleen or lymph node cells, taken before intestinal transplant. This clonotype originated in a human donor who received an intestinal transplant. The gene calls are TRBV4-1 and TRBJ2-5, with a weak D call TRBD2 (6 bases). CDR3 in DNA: TGCGCCAGCAGCCAAGATAAAGGGACTGGGGCGAAAGAGACCCAGTACTTC. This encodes CASSQDKGTGAKETQYF.